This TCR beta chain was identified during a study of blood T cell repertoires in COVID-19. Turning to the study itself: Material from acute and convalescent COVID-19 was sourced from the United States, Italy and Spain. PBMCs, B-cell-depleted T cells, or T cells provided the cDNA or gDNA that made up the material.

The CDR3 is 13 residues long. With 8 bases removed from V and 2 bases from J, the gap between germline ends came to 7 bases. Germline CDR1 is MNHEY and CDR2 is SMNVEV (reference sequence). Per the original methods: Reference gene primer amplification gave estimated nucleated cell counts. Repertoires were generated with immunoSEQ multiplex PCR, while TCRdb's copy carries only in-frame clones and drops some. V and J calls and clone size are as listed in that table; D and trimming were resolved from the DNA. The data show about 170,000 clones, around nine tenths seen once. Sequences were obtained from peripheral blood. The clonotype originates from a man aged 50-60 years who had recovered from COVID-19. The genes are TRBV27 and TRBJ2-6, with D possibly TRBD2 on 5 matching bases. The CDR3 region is CASAGAGANVLTF. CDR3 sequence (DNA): TGTGCCAGCGCCGGGGCTGGGGCCAACGTCCTGACTTTC.